The 2 T cell receptor beta chains reported below all come from one sample, sequenced in a study of blood T cell repertoires in COVID-19. Libraries were prepared by immunoSEQ multiplex PCR; TCRdb keeps only in-frame clonotypes and omits some of them. The sample shows 130,000 to 150,000 clones, around 87% of them seen only once. Sequencing was carried out using peripheral blood. The source of these receptors is a woman aged 60 to 75 with active COVID-19.

The chain is built from TRBV7-9 and TRBJ2-7; D call uncertain. This CDR3 spans 16 amino acids. Trimming shortened V by 1 base and J by 2 bases, and 15 bases separated the two germline ends. Germline CDR1 SEHNR, CDR2 FQNEAQ (reference sequence). The CDR3 spells CASSLGYHVLTYEQYF. The CDR3 nucleotides are TGTGCCAGCAGCTTAGGCTACCACGTTCTGACCTACGAGCAGTACTTC. Based on the CDR3 plus reference TRBV7-9 and TRBJ2-7, the full variable domain is DTGVSQNPRHKITKRGQNVTFRCDPISEHNRLYWYRQTLGQGPEFLTYFQNEAQLEKSRLLSDRFSAERPKGSFSTLEIQRTEQGDSAMYLCASSLGYHVLTYEQYFGPGTRLTVT.

The chain joins TRBV11-2 to TRBJ2-5, with a possible D match to TRBD1 (6 bases). In germline, CDR1 is SGHAT, CDR2 FQNNGV. The length of the CDR3 is 14 residues. V was pared by 3 bases and J by 1 base, with 9 bases between. This CDR3 reads CASSFQGLQETQYF. Written as DNA, the CDR3 is TGTGCCAGCAGCTTTCAGGGGCTCCAAGAGACCCAGTACTTC.